The present T cell receptor beta chain was sequenced within a study of cytomegalovirus exposure and HLA in healthy donors. The CDR3 totals 17 residues. The trim removed 1 base at V and 2 bases at J, leaving 11 bases unmatched. In germline, CDR1 is SGHVS, CDR2 FQNEAQ. PCR employed 60 Vbeta and 13 Jbeta primers. The repertoire was sequenced with immunoSEQ multiplex PCR; TCRdb's copy has only in-frame clones and lacks some. Seen here are approximately 100,000 clones, 74% observed once, and the top ten hold about 2%. Study results and caveats: Among immune exposure information, only CMV serostatus was available. TCR beta sequences numbering around 15,000 were associated with HLA alleles at 0.05 false discovery rate in a later analysis.

A note on this clone: Its target is not known.

The TCR was taken from a human donor in good health. The sample comprised PBMCs. The V and J genes are TRBV7-8 and TRBJ2-7; 7 positions match TRBD2. The CDR3 nucleotides are TGTGCCAGCAGCTTAGAATCGCTAGCGGCTAACCCCTACGAGCAGTACTTC. Protein: CASSLESLAANPYEQYF.